Presented here are 12 T cell receptor beta chains from one specimen sequenced in a study of blood T cell repertoires in COVID-19. Using immunoSEQ multiplex PCR, the repertoire was profiled, and TCRdb retains in-frame clones only, with some absent. The table includes 140,000 to 150,000 clones, around 80% detected once. Sequencing used peripheral blood. The source of these receptors is a man in his 60s with active or convalescent COVID-19.

This clone has just one count. The gene calls are TRBV3-1 (or the pseudogene TRBV3-2) and TRBJ1-2; D may be TRBD1 (6 bases). This CDR3 is built from 12 residues. Deletions cut 4 bases from V and 6 bases from J, with 9 bases between. Germline CDR1 LGHDT, CDR2 YNNKEL (reference sequence). CDR3 amino acids: CASSPNRDGYTF. CDR3 DNA sequence: TGTGCCAGCAGCCCAAACAGGGATGGCTACACCTTC.

The rearrangement joins TRBV2 to TRBJ1-4, with 7 nucleotides matching TRBD1. Germline CDR1 is SNHLY and CDR2 is FYNNEI. This CDR3 has 16 residues. J gave up 6 bases and V 3 bases, and 10 bases lay outside the gene matches. The CDR3 here is CASSDQTGTVHEKLFF. The CDR3 DNA reads TGTGCCAGCAGTGATCAAACCGGGACAGTACATGAAAAACTGTTTTTT.

The genes are TRBV19 and TRBJ1-2, with D hard to call. With 5 bases removed from V and 2 bases from J, the gap between germline ends came to 6 bases. The germline V gene encodes CDR1 LNHDA and CDR2 SQIVND (reference sequence). This CDR3 has 12 amino acids. This chain's CDR3 is CASSYSNYGYTF. CDR3 DNA sequence: TGTGCCAGTAGTTACAGCAACTATGGCTACACCTTC. Together with reference TRBV19 and TRBJ1-2, the CDR3 gives the full variable domain: DGGITQSPKYLFRKEGQNVTLSCEQNLNHDAMYWYRQDPGQGLRLIYYSQIVNDFQKGDIAEGYSVSREKKESFPLTVTSAQKNPTAFYLCASSYSNYGYTFGSGTRLTVV.

This chain links TRBV3-1 (or the pseudogene TRBV3-2) with TRBJ1-4; no clear D gene. Germline loops: CDR1 LGHDT, CDR2 YNNKEL (reference sequence). Trimming pared 1 base from V and 3 bases from J, leaving 9 bases between. This CDR3 spans 15 amino acids. CDR3 sequence reads: CASSQVQSSNEKLFF. CDR3 sequence (DNA): TGTGCCAGCAGCCAAGTTCAGTCCTCTAATGAAAAACTGTTTTTT.

The rearrangement joins TRBV4-3 to TRBJ1-1; D remains ambiguous. V was pared by 1 base and J by 1 base, with 7 bases between. The germline gives CDR1 LGHNA, CDR2 YSLEER. The CDR3 length is 14 residues. The DNA for the CDR3 is TGCGCCAGCAGCCAAGCGCTCAGGAACACTGAAGCTTTCTTT. This sequence encodes CASSQALRNTEAFF.

J is TRBJ2-7 and V is TRBV6-5; TRBD1 is a possible D gene (6 bases). V was cut by 6 bases and J by 5 bases, with 20 bases left in between. Looked up from germline, CDR1 is MNHEY and CDR2 is SVGAGI. The CDR3 spans 15 residues. The CDR3 DNA is TGTGCCAGCAGATCATACAGGGCCCGGGGAGACGAGCAGTACTTC. Amino acid sequence: CASRSYRARGDEQYF.

This clone has just a few counts. V usage is TRBV6-5 and J usage is TRBJ1-2, with no clear D. V was trimmed by 6 bases and J by 0 bases, leaving 11 bases between them. CDR3 length: 14 residues. The germline V gene has CDR1 MNHEY and CDR2 SVGAGI. CDR3 DNA: TGTGCCAGCAGGGAGAGGCGGACTAACTATGGCTACACCTTC. Its translation: CASRERRTNYGYTF.

The chain couples TRBV5-5 to TRBJ1-2; 7 nucleotides line up with TRBD1. This CDR3 is built from 18 residues. CDR1 is SGHKS and CDR2 is YYEKEE in the germline V gene (reference sequence). V was clipped by 2 bases and J by 0 bases; unmatched bases: 13. Written as DNA, the CDR3 is TGTGCCAGCAGCTTTAGACAGGGACCCCTTACGGCTAACTATGGCTACACCTTC. It codes for CASSFRQGPLTANYGYTF.

The chain joins TRBV10-3 to TRBJ2-5; D may be TRBD1 (6 bases). Germline V lookup: CDR1 ENHRY, CDR2 SYGVKD. The V end lost 4 bases, the J end lost 0 bases, and 12 bases lay between the germline ends. This CDR3 spans 15 amino acids. CDR3: CAISGGRQDQETQYF. The CDR3 DNA reads TGTGCCATCAGTGGAGGTCGACAGGACCAAGAGACCCAGTACTTC.

In its sample, this clone was seen a few times. V is TRBV6-2 or TRBV6-3 and J is TRBJ2-7, with TRBD1 identical over 9 bases. Germline loops: CDR1 MNHEY, CDR2 SVGEGT. The ends lost 5 bases at V and 5 bases at J; junction bases unmatched: 16. The CDR3 sequence is 17 residues long. The CDR3 DNA reads as TGTGCCAGCAGTCCCACTCCCGACAGGGGGGGACCTGACGAGCAGTACTTC. Residues: CASSPTPDRGGPDEQYF.

The chain employs TRBV21-1 and TRBJ1-2; the D call TRBD1 from the table was never checked on the DNA. TRBV21-1 is marked as a pseudogene. The CDR3 has 17 amino acids. CDR3 residues: CASSRGEGRQVNYGYTF. As DNA, the CDR3 is TGTGCCAGCAGCCGTGGCGAAGGGAGACAGGTAAACTATGGCTACACCTTC.

This rearrangement joins TRBV27 to TRBJ1-5, with 7 bases that match TRBD1. This CDR3 is 13 amino acids long. Per germline, CDR1 MNHEY and CDR2 SMNVEV (reference sequence). V dropped 3 bases and J dropped 4; count of bases not matched to a gene: 0. DNA of the CDR3: TGTGCCAGCAGTTTCAGGGGGAATCAGCCCCAGCATTTT. Translating gives CASSFRGNQPQHF.